The rows below give T cell receptor beta chains drawn from one sample of a study of vaccination and CD4 T cells after COVID-19. TCRdb ran MiXCR on the PCR reads and lists one entry per CDR3 protein. The sample lists 23,000 or so distinct CDR3 sequences; around 30% were seen once. Their antigen targets remain unknown. The specimen was CD4+ T cells from blood, cultured in vitro, collected about 7 months after SARS-CoV-2 vaccination. Every receptor here comes from a human donor who had recovered from COVID-19. The CDR3 runs from the conserved cysteine through the conserved F or W. A D gene is named only where the DNA matches it firmly. Size is omitted from some rows. Given values are once, few, many or a class for expanded clones.

V gene	clone size	D gene	J gene	CDR3 protein	CDR3 DNA
TRBV28	-	TRBD1	TRBJ2-5	CASSPTLLRGQGVRETQYF	TGTGCCAGCAGTCCCACACTACTCCGGGGACAGGGGGTGAGAGAGACCCAGTACTTC
TRBV20-1	-	-	TRBJ2-5	CSARTGRGSAQYF	TGCAGTGCTAGAACAGGCCGGGGGAGTGCCCAGTACTTC
TRBV10-3	-	-	TRBJ1-1	CAISTGTNTNTEAFF	TGTGCCATCAGTACCGGGACAAATACGAACACTGAAGCTTTCTTT
TRBV28	-	TRBD1	TRBJ1-1	CASSQSGTGGVGTEAFF	TGTGCCAGCAGCCAATCCGGGACAGGGGGGGTCGGCACTGAAGCTTTCTTT
TRBV4-1	-	TRBD1	TRBJ1-2	CASSQQPGQIDGYTF	TGCGCCAGCAGCCAACAACCGGGACAGATTGATGGCTACACCTTC
TRBV6-2/TRBV6-3	few	-	TRBJ2-3	CASSYDTDTQYF	TGTGCCAGCAGTTATGACACAGATACGCAGTATTTT
TRBV4-1	-	TRBD2	TRBJ2-5	CASSPPTSGRQTQYF	TGCGCCAGCAGCCCCCCGACTAGCGGGAGACAGACCCAGTACTTC
TRBV21-1	-	-	TRBJ2-3	CASSKGGPDTQYF	TGTGCCAGCAGCAAAGGGGGGCCAGATACGCAGTATTTT
TRBV20-1	-	TRBD2	TRBJ2-1	CSAPGESGSSGEQFF	TGCAGTGCCCCTGGAGAGAGCGGGAGTTCGGGTGAGCAGTTCTTC
TRBV28	-	-	TRBJ2-5	CASSFSRKQETQYF	TGTGCCAGCAGTTTCAGTAGGAAACAAGAGACCCAGTACTTC
TRBV6-1	-	-	TRBJ1-5	CASNLDILSNQPQHF	TGTGCCAGCAACCTAGACATATTAAGCAATCAGCCCCAGCATTTT
TRBV20-1	-	-	TRBJ2-1	CSARVRGAYSYNEQFF	TGCAGTGCTAGAGTTAGGGGGGCTTATTCCTACAATGAGCAGTTCTTC
TRBV5-1	-	TRBD1	TRBJ1-1	CASSLGPQGVYTEAFF	TGCGCCAGCAGTTTGGGTCCTCAGGGGGTGTACACTGAAGCTTTCTTT
TRBV18	-	-	TRBJ2-7	CASSPMEVHEQYF	TGTGCCAGCTCACCAATGGAAGTCCACGAGCAGTACTTC
TRBV7-7	-	TRBD1	TRBJ2-1	CASSLTQGALNEQFF	TGTGCCAGCAGCCTAACACAGGGGGCGTTGAATGAGCAGTTCTTC
TRBV20-1	medium-sized	-	TRBJ1-5	CSAYDRPGWQPQHF	TGCAGTGCTTACGACAGGCCAGGATGGCAGCCCCAGCATTTT
TRBV4-1	few	TRBD2	TRBJ2-3	CASSPQAGAADTQYF	TGCGCCAGCAGCCCTCAAGCGGGAGCAGCAGATACGCAGTATTTT
TRBV19	-	TRBD1	TRBJ1-1	CASSTRDSEAFF	TGTGCCAGTAGTACTCGGGACAGCGAAGCTTTCTTT
TRBV10-3	once	TRBD2	TRBJ2-3	CAISETPGLGGTDTQYF	TGTGCCATCAGTGAGACTCCGGGACTAGGAGGCACAGATACGCAGTATTTT
TRBV28	-	-	TRBJ1-6	CASSPPLGVGNSPLHF	TGTGCCAGCAGTCCCCCTCTCGGGGTGGGTAATTCACCCCTCCACTTT
TRBV2	few	-	TRBJ2-5	CASSGEGETQYF	TGTGCCAGCAGTGGAGAGGGGGAGACCCAGTACTTC
TRBV15	-	TRBD2	TRBJ2-3	CATSRARLAGFTDTQYF	TGTGCCACCAGCAGAGCGCGACTAGCGGGATTCACAGATACGCAGTATTTT
TRBV27	-	-	TRBJ1-6	CASSFGDSPLHF	TGTGCCAGCAGTTTTGGGGATTCACCCCTCCACTTT
TRBV24-1	many	-	TRBJ1-2	CATSDLYGYTF	TGTGCCACCAGTGATTTGTATGGCTACACCTTC
TRBV30	-	-	TRBJ2-1	CAWRRAREQFF	TGTGCCTGGAGGAGGGCGAGGGAGCAGTTCTTC
TRBV28	few	TRBD2	TRBJ2-7	CASSYVTSGPNEQYF	TGTGCCAGCAGTTATGTGACTAGCGGTCCTAACGAGCAGTACTTC
TRBV20-1	medium-sized	-	TRBJ2-7	CSARGSRGYEQYF	TGCAGTGCTAGAGGGTCCCGGGGCTACGAGCAGTACTTC
TRBV20-1	medium-sized	TRBD1	TRBJ2-7	CSARTDREGEQYF	TGCAGTGCTAGAACGGACAGGGAAGGCGAGCAGTACTTC
TRBV7-9	-	-	TRBJ2-7	CASSSTGPYEQYF	TGTGCCAGCAGCTCGACTGGCCCCTACGAGCAGTACTTC
TRBV7-9	few	-	TRBJ1-1	CASSLDTGNSEAFF	TGTGCCAGCAGCTTAGACACAGGGAATTCTGAAGCTTTCTTT